This T cell receptor (beta chain) came from a study of tissue T cells after allogeneic stem cell transplantation. General study findings and limits: The patient cohort was small and clinically heterogeneous, with limited sampling depth. Anatomically similar tissues had similar TCR repertoires within each patient. Only a limited share of tissue TCRs appeared in blood or spleen.

Time point in this sample: mouse harvest day 7 after allogeneic transplant. Each mouse received 10^7 T-cell-depleted marrow cells plus 10^6 splenic CD5+ T cells by tail vein. B6 (H2b) cells into BALB/c (H2d) mice; tissues taken at day 7 or 14. Clones were read by immunoSEQ multiplex PCR, and TCRdb kept only the in-frame ones, dropping some. The data show some 6,000 clones, 45% to 55% seen once. This CDR3 is 13 amino acids long. V was cut by 2 bases and J by 1 base, with 5 bases left in between. Germline loops: CDR1 KGHPV, CDR2 FQNQEV (reference sequence). Comments on this clone: The antigen is unknown. Mouse gene names apply. Sequencing ends 1 residue short of the CDR3 end; the germline J gene provides the rest.

V is TRBV26 and J is TRBJ1-1; D is undetermined. Sequenced: gut tissue. This sequence originates from a female BALB/c mouse given C57BL/6 T cells with graft-versus-host disease after an allogeneic hematopoietic cell transplant. This chain's CDR3 is CASSLGRNTEVFF. The DNA read from the CDR3 is TGTGCCAGCAGTCTGGGCAGAAACACAGAAGTCTTC. The full variable domain, its missing parts supplied by reference TRBV26 and TRBJ1-1, is NSKVIQTPRYLVKGQGQKAKMRCIPEKGHPVVFWYQQNKNNEFKFLINFQNQEVLQQIDMTEKRFSAECPSNSPCSLEIQSSEAGDSALYLCASSLGRNTEVFFGKGTRLTVV.